This T cell receptor beta chain stems from a study of response to subunit inactivated influenza vaccine. This clonotype has a handful of counts. Its antigen is undetermined. The study, taken as a whole, reports: Authors suggested each seasonal influenza vaccination recruits few new T cells.

TCRdb ran MiXCR on the RT-PCR reads and lists one entry per CDR3 protein. The sample holds about 190,000 distinct CDR3 sequences, approximately 15% seen once. This sequence originates from a man between 50 and 59 years old who received an inactivated influenza vaccine. The sequences come from CD8+ T cells sorted from PBMCs, collected more than 4 days after vaccination.

CDR3 DNA sequence: TGTGCCAGCAGTTACTCGGGGGAAGCTTTCTTT. Its translation: CASSYSGEAFF. The chain has TRBV6-6 and TRBJ1-1; D not resolved. V gave up 0 bases and J gave up 8 bases, with 4 bases separating them. In germline, CDR1 is MNHNY, CDR2 SVGAGI (reference sequence). This CDR3 contains 11 residues.